These 5 T cell receptor beta chains came from one sample sequenced in a study of shared clonotypes between healthy human individuals. TCRdb keeps only in-frame clones here, not all; method: immunoSEQ multiplex PCR. Counted here are fewer than 650,000 clones, about 79% occurring once; the ten biggest clones make up 10% to 15%. The sequencing input was PBMCs. The receptors shown here come from a woman in her 40s in good health. Some clones in this sample may be carry-over from other donors' samples.

V is TRBV7-3 and J is TRBJ1-4, with 10 bases lining up with TRBD1. The CDR3 is made up of 15 amino acids. The V segment lost 5 bases and the J segment 8 bases; nucleotides outside the gene matches: 8. CDR1 and CDR2 (germline): SGHTA, FQGTGA. CDR3 DNA: TGTGCCAGCAGCCCCCCCGGGACAGGGGAAGAAAAACTGTTTTTT. It translates to CASSPPGTGEEKLFF.

CDR3 sequence: CASTLSLVTAYEQYF. The CDR3 DNA is TGTGCCAGCACATTAAGTCTCGTGACAGCCTACGAGCAGTACTTC. The chain uses TRBV27 and TRBJ2-7; weak D call: TRBD1 (5 bases). Trimming stripped 7 bases from V and 2 bases from J, with 18 bases between. This CDR3 region has 15 residues. Germline V gene data show CDR1 as MNHEY and CDR2 as SMNVEV (reference sequence).

The chain uses TRBV18 and TRBJ2-7; D might be TRBD2 (5 bases). V lost 6 bases and J 3 bases, leaving 18 bases between the germline ends. Germline CDR1 KGHSH, CDR2 LQKENI. The CDR3 loop spans 15 amino acids. The CDR3 region is CASSPASLGHYEQYF. CDR3 in DNA: TGTGCCAGCTCTCCTGCTAGCTTGGGTCACTACGAGCAGTACTTC. Using reference TRBV18 and TRBJ2-7 for the parts outside the CDR3, the full variable domain is NAGVMQNPRHLVRRRGQEARLRCSPMKGHSHVYWYRQLPEEGLKFMVYLQKENIIDESGMPKERFSAEFPKEGPSILRIQQVVRGDSAAYFCASSPASLGHYEQYFGPGTRLTVT.

The chain carries TRBV5-1 and TRBJ2-7; possible D gene TRBD2, 6 bases. The CDR3 spans 14 residues. Per the germline V gene, CDR1 is SGHRS and CDR2 is YFSETQ. The V end lost 4 bases, the J end lost 1 base, and 12 bases lay between the germline ends. The DNA of the CDR3 is TGCGCCAGCAGCGCGGGACGGGAATCCTACGAGCAGTACTTC. It codes for CASSAGRESYEQYF. Full variable domain (rest looked up from reference TRBV5-1 and TRBJ2-7): KAGVTQTPRYLIKTRGQQVTLSCSPISGHRSVSWYQQTPGQGLQFLFEYFSETQRNKGNFPGRFSGRQFSNSRSEMNVSTLELGDSALYLCASSAGRESYEQYFGPGTRLTVT.

Of note for this clone: A far larger clone differs by one base, so this is likely a read error. The chain carries TRBV13 and TRBJ2-7; no clear D gene. This CDR3 is 11 amino acids long. V was clipped by 3 bases and J by 0 bases, with 0 bases between them. Looked up from germline, CDR1 is PRHDT and CDR2 is FYEKMQ (reference sequence). CDR3 sequence (DNA): TGTGCCAGCAGCTTCTCCTACGAGCAGTACTTC. It codes for CASSFSYEQYF. Supplemented by reference TRBV13 and TRBJ2-7, the full variable domain reads AAGVIQSPRHLIKEKRETATLKCYPIPRHDTVYWYQQGPGQDPQFLISFYEKMQSDKGSIPDRFSAQQFSDYHSELNMSSLELGDSALYFCASSFSYEQYFGPGTRLTVT.